This TCR beta chain was captured in a study of control samples from healthy donors and cancer patients. Libraries were prepared by immunoSEQ multiplex PCR; TCRdb keeps only in-frame clonotypes and omits some of them. The sample has about 130,000 clones, 92% seen once. Trimming removed 7 bases from V and 5 bases from J, with 5 bases in between. Germline CDR1 reads SEHNR; CDR2 reads FQNEAQ (reference sequence). This CDR3 comprises 10 residues. The origin of this receptor is a woman in her forties or fifties in good health. The genes are TRBV7-9 and TRBJ2-5, with no clear D. The sample taken for sequencing was blood. The CDR3 bases are TGTGCCAGCATTGGTGAGACCCAGTACTTC. Protein product: CASIGETQYF.